This TCR beta chain was captured in a study of blood T cell repertoires in COVID-19. Whole-study context: Samples of COVID-19 (acute and convalescent) were obtained from the United States, Italy and Spain. PBMCs, B-cell-depleted T cells, or T cells were the source of the cDNA or gDNA that made up the material.

Germline V gives CDR1 ENHRY, CDR2 SYGVKD. Trimming stripped 3 bases from V and 0 bases from J, with 5 bases between. The length of the CDR3 is 14 residues. The age range of participants was about 18 to 95 years, with residence in about 25 US areas. Self-reported history from a screening survey and questionnaire set each donor's cohort. The repertoire was sequenced with immunoSEQ multiplex PCR; TCRdb's copy has only in-frame clones and lacks some. The sample contains roughly 220,000 clones, about nine tenths of which appear only once. The chain couples TRBV10-3 to TRBJ1-4; D call uncertain. The TCR was taken from a woman in her 40s with acute COVID-19. The sequencing input was PBMCs or T cells enriched from blood (not recorded which). The CDR3 protein is CAISDTPTNEKLFF. The DNA for the CDR3 is TGTGCCATCAGTGACACACCAACTAATGAAAAACTGTTTTTT.